The rows below give T cell receptor beta chains drawn from one sample of a study of OX40 agonist ivuxolimab in advanced cancers. Sequencing was performed with immunoSEQ multiplex PCR; in TCRdb, only in-frame clones are kept and a portion is missing. The sample yields 99,000 or so clones, roughly 90% seen once. The source was CD4+ or CD8+ T cells sorted from blood, collected in a trial of the OX40 agonist ivuxolimab. The source of these receptors is an adult with an advanced solid tumor such as melanoma, head and neck, liver or kidney cancer. The CDR3 runs from the conserved cysteine through the conserved F or W. The order of the fields is V gene, J gene, D gene, CDR3 DNA, CDR3 protein. D genes are given only for firm matches.

>TRBV19|TRBJ2-1|.
TGTGCCACTTGCCCCGATCTAGGGAATGAGCAGTTCTTC
CATCPDLGNEQFF
>TRBV28|TRBJ2-7|TRBD2
TGTGCCAGCAGTTTTCCGGGACTAGCGGGAGGAATGGCAAACGAGCAGTACTTC
CASSFPGLAGGMANEQYF
>TRBV5-1|TRBJ2-1|.
TGCGCCAGCAGCTTGGCGGGAATAGCGCCGTACAATGAGCAGTTCTTC
CASSLAGIAPYNEQFF
>TRBV12-2|TRBJ2-1|.
TGTGCAAGTCGCTTAACCATTGACCAAAAGATGGTCGATGAGCAGTTCTTC
CASRLTIDQKMVDEQFF
>TRBV5-1|TRBJ2-1|TRBD1
TGCGCCAGCAGCTTGGCCGGACCGGGACAGGGGTCCAATGAGCAGTTCTTC
CASSLAGPGQGSNEQFF
>TRBV5-4|TRBJ2-1|TRBD1
TGTGCCAGCAGCTTGAGGACAGGCAATGAGCAGTTCTTC
CASSLRTGNEQFF
>TRBV7-3|TRBJ2-2|TRBD2
TGTGCCAGCAGCTTTACTAGCGGAGTTAACACCGGGGAGCTGTTTTTT
CASSFTSGVNTGELFF
>TRBV19|TRBJ2-5|TRBD1
TGTGCCAGTAGTACCAACAGGGGCGAGACCCAGTACTTC
CASSTNRGETQYF
>TRBV19|TRBJ2-1|.
TGTGCCAGTAGTACGGACTCGAATGAGCAGTTCTTC
CASSTDSNEQFF
>TRBV4-2|TRBJ2-5|.
TGTGCCAGCAGCCAAGATGGGTACGGCGGAGGGCAGTACTTC
CASSQDGYGGGQYF
>TRBV6-5|TRBJ1-2|.
TGTGCCAGCAGTTACTTGGGGGACGGAGCTAACTATGGCTACACCTTC
CASSYLGDGANYGYTF
>TRBV5-1|TRBJ2-3|TRBD2
TGCGCCAGCAGCTCCGGGACTAGCGGGGCTAGCACAGATACGCAGTATTTT
CASSSGTSGASTDTQYF
>TRBV15|TRBJ1-1|.
TGTGCCACCAGAGAGAGGGCAGGGCGTCGCACTGAAGCTTTCTTT
CATRERAGRRTEAFF
>TRBV27|TRBJ2-7|.
TGTGCCAGCAGTTTACGTAGGACGTCCTACGAGCAGTACTTC
CASSLRRTSYEQYF
>TRBV18|TRBJ1-5|.
TGTGCCAGCTCGTCGCAGCCTAGCAATCAGCCCCAGCATTTT
CASSSQPSNQPQHF
>TRBV7-2|TRBJ1-4|.
TGTGCCAGCAGCCGGGGGATGACTAATGAAAAACTGTTTTTT
CASSRGMTNEKLFF